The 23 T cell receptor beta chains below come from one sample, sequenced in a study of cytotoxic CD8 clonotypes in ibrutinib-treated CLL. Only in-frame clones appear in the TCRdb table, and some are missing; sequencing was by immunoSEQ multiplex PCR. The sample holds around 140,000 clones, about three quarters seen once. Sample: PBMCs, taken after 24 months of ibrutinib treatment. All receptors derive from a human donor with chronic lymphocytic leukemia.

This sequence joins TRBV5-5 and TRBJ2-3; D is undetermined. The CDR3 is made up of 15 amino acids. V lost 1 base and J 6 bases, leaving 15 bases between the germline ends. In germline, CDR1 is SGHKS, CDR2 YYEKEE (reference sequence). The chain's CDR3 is CASSLFSPLRDTQYF. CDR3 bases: TGTGCCAGCAGCTTGTTTTCCCCTTTACGCGATACGCAGTATTTT.

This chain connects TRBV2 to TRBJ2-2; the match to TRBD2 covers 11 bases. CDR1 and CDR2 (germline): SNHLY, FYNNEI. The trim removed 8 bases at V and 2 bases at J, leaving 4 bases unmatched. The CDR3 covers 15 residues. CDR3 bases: TGTGCCAGCCTAGCGGGAGGACTCAACACCGGGGAGCTGTTTTTT. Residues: CASLAGGLNTGELFF.

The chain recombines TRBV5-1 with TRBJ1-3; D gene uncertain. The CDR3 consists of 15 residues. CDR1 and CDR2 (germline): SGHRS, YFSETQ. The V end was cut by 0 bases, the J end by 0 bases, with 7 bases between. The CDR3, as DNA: TGCGCCAGCAGCTTGGCCGGCCTCTCTGGAAACACCATATATTTT. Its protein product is CASSLAGLSGNTIYF.

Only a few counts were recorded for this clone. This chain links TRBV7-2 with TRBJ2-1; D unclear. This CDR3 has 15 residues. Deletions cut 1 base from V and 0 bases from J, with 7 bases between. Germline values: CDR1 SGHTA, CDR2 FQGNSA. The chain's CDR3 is CASSLGVSSYNEQFF. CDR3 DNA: TGTGCCAGCAGCTTAGGGGTGAGCTCCTACAATGAGCAGTTCTTC.

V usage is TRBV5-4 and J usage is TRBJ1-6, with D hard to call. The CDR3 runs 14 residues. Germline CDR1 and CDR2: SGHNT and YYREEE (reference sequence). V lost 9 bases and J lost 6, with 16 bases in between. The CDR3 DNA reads TGTGCCACAGCGGAGAAGTGGGGTAATTCACCCCTCCACTTT. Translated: CATAEKWGNSPLHF.

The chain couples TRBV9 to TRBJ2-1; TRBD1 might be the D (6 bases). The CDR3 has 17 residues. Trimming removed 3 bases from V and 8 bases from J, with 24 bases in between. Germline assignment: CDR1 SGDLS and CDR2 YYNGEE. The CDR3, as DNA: TGTGCCAGCAGCGCCCGGGACATTGGGGTGGTTATCGATGAGCAGTTCTTC. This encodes CASSARDIGVVIDEQFF.

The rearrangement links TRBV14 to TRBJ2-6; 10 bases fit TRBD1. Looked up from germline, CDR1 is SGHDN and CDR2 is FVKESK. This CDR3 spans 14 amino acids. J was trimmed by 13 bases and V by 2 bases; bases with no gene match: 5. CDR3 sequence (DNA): TGTGCCAGCAGCCAACCCGGGACAGGGGAGGTCCTGACTTTC. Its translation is CASSQPGTGEVLTF. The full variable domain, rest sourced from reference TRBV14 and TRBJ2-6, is EAGVTQFPSHSVIEKGQTVTLRCDPISGHDNLYWYRRVMGKEIKFLLHFVKESKQDESGMPNNRFLAERTGGTYSTLKVQPAELEDSGVYFCASSQPGTGEVLTFGAGSRLTVL.

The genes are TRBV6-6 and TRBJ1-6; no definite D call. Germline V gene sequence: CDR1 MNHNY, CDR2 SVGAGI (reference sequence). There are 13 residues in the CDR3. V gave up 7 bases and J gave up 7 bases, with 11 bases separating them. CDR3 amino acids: CASTPLLNSPLHF. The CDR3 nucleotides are TGTGCCAGCACCCCCCTCCTAAATTCACCCCTCCACTTT.

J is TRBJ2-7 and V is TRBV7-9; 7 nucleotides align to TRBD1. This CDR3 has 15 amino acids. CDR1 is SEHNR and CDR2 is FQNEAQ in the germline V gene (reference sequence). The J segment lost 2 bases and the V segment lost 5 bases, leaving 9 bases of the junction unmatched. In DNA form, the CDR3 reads TGTGCCAGCAGCCCCCCCCTGGGGACAGCCTACGAGCAGTACTTC. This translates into CASSPPLGTAYEQYF.

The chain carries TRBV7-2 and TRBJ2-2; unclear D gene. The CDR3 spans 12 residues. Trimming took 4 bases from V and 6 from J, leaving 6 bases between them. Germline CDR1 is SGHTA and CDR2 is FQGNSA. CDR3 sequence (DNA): TGTGCCAGCAGCTCGTTGGCCGGGGAGCTGTTTTTT. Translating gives CASSSLAGELFF.

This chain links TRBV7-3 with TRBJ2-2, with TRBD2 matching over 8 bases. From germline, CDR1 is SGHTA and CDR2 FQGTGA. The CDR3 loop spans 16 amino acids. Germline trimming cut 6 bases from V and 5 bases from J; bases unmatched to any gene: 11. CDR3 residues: CASRPGVAGRTGELFF. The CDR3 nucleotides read TGTGCCAGCAGACCCGGGGTAGCGGGGCGGACCGGGGAGCTGTTTTTT. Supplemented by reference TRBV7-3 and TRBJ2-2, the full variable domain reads GAGVSQTPSNKVTEKGKYVELRCDPISGHTALYWYRQSLGQGPEFLIYFQGTGAADDSGLPNDRFFAVRPEGSVSTLKIQRTERGDSAVYLCASRPGVAGRTGELFFGEGSRLTVL.

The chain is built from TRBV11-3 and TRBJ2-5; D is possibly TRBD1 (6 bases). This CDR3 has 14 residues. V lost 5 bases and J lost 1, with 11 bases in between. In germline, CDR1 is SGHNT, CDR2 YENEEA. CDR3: CASSPGQTQETQYF. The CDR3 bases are TGTGCCAGCAGCCCGGGACAAACCCAAGAGACCCAGTACTTC. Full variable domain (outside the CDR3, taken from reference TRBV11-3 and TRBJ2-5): EAGVVQSPRYKIIEKKQPVAFWCNPISGHNTLYWYLQNLGQGPELLIRYENEEAVDDSQLPKDRFSAERLKGVDSTLKIQPAELGDSAVYLCASSPGQTQETQYFGPGTRLLVL.

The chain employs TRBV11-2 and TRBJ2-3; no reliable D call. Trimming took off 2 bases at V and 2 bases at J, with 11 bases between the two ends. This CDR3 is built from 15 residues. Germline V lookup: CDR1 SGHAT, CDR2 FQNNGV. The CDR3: CASSLRAQSTDTQYF. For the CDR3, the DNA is TGTGCCAGCAGCTTAAGGGCCCAATCCACAGATACGCAGTATTTT.

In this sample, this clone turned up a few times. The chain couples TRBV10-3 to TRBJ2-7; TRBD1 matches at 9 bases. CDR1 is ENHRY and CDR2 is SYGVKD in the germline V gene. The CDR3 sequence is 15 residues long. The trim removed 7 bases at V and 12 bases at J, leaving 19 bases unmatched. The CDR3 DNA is TGTGCCATCATCGACGGGACAGGGTCTGGGTTGGTTCCGTACTTC. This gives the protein CAIIDGTGSGLVPYF.

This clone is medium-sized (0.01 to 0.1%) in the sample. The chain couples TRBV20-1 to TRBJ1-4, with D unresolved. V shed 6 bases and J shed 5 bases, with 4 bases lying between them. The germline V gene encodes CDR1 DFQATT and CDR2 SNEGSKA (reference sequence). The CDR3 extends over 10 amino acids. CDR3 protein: CSAQNEKLFF. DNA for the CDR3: TGCAGTGCGCAAAATGAAAAACTGTTTTTT.

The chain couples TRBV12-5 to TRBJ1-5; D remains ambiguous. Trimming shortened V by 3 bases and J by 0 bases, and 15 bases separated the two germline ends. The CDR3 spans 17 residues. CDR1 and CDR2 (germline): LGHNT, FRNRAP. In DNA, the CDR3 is TGTGCTAGTGGTTTTCTGGGTTTTCTTTATAGCAATCAGCCCCAGCATTTT. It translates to CASGFLGFLYSNQPQHF.

The CDR3 loop is CASSQLAGDPTGELFF. The CDR3 nucleotides are TGTGCCAGCAGCCAACTAGCGGGAGACCCCACCGGGGAGCTGTTTTTT. The chain carries TRBV7-6 and TRBJ2-2; 11 nucleotides match TRBD2. After removal of 5 bases from V and 4 bases from J, the junction contained 6 bases not matched to a gene. The CDR3 has 16 residues. Germline lookup yields CDR1 SGHVS and CDR2 FNYEAQ.

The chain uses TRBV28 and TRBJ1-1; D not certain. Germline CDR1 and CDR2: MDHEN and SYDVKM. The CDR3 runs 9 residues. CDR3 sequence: CELNTEAFF. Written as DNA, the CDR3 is TGTGAACTGAACACTGAAGCTTTCTTT. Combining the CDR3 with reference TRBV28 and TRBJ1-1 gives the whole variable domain DVKVTQSSRYLVKRTGEKVFLECVQDMDHENMFWYRQDPGLGLRLIYFSYDVKMKEKGDIPEGYSVSREKKERFSLILESASTNQTSMYLCELNTEAFFGQGTRLTVV.

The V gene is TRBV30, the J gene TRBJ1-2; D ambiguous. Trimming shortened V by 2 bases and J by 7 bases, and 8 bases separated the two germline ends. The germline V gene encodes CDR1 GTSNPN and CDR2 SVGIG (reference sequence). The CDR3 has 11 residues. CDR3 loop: CAWSSGLGYTF. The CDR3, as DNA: TGTGCCTGGAGTAGCGGCCTTGGCTACACCTTC.

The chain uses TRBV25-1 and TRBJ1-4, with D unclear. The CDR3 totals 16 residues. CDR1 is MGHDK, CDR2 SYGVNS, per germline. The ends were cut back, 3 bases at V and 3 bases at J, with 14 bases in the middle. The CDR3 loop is CASSELRKGSNEKLFF. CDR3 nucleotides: TGTGCCAGCAGTGAGTTGCGGAAGGGATCTAATGAAAAACTGTTTTTT.

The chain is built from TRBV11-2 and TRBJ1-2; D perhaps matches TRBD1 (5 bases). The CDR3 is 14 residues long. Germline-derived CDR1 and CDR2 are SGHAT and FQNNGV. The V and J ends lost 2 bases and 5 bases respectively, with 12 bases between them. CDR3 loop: CASSLIWGSYGYTF. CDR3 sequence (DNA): TGTGCCAGCAGCTTAATCTGGGGGTCTTATGGCTACACCTTC.

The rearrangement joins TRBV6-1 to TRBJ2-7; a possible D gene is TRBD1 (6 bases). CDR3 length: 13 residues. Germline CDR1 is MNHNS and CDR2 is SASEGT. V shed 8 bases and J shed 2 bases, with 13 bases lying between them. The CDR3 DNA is TGTGCCAGCGGGACCCAGGGGCCCTACGAGCAGTACTTC. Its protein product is CASGTQGPYEQYF.

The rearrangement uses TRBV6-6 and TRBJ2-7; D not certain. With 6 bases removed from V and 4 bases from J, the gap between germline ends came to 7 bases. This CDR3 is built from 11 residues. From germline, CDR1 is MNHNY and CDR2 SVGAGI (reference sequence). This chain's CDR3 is CASRIHYEQYF. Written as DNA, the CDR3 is TGTGCCAGCAGGATCCATTACGAGCAGTACTTC.